This T cell receptor beta chain originates from a study of T cells in Graves' hyperthyroidism and ophthalmopathy. CDR1 and CDR2 (germline): KGHDR, SFDVKD. There are 15 residues in the CDR3. With 5 bases clipped from V and 2 bases from J, the junction kept 6 bases outside the gene matches. The patients, who ranged from 18 to 65 in age, presented with newly diagnosed hyperthyroidism lasting under 2 months. Template material for amplifying TCR beta CDR3 regions consisted of RNA transcripts. The TCR CDR3 first-round RT-PCR relied on the HTBI primer set. TCRdb called the multiplex PCR reads again in MiXCR, with one record for every CDR3 protein. Of 250,000 or so distinct CDR3 sequences listed, about 14% are singletons. This clonotype was counted at least ten times. As yet, its antigen is unknown. Overall study findings and caveats: Among thyroid clonotypes expanded above 0.001, most also appeared in blood.

This clonotype was sampled from a woman between 40 and 50 years old with Graves' hyperthyroidism that later progressed to Graves' ophthalmopathy. Sequencing was done on a sample of blood. The chain joins TRBV24-1 to TRBJ2-7; 9 nucleotides match TRBD1. CDR3 sequence reads: CATSGPGQGTYEQYF. The CDR3 region has the DNA TGTGCCACCAGTGGGCCGGGACAGGGAACCTACGAGCAGTACTTC.